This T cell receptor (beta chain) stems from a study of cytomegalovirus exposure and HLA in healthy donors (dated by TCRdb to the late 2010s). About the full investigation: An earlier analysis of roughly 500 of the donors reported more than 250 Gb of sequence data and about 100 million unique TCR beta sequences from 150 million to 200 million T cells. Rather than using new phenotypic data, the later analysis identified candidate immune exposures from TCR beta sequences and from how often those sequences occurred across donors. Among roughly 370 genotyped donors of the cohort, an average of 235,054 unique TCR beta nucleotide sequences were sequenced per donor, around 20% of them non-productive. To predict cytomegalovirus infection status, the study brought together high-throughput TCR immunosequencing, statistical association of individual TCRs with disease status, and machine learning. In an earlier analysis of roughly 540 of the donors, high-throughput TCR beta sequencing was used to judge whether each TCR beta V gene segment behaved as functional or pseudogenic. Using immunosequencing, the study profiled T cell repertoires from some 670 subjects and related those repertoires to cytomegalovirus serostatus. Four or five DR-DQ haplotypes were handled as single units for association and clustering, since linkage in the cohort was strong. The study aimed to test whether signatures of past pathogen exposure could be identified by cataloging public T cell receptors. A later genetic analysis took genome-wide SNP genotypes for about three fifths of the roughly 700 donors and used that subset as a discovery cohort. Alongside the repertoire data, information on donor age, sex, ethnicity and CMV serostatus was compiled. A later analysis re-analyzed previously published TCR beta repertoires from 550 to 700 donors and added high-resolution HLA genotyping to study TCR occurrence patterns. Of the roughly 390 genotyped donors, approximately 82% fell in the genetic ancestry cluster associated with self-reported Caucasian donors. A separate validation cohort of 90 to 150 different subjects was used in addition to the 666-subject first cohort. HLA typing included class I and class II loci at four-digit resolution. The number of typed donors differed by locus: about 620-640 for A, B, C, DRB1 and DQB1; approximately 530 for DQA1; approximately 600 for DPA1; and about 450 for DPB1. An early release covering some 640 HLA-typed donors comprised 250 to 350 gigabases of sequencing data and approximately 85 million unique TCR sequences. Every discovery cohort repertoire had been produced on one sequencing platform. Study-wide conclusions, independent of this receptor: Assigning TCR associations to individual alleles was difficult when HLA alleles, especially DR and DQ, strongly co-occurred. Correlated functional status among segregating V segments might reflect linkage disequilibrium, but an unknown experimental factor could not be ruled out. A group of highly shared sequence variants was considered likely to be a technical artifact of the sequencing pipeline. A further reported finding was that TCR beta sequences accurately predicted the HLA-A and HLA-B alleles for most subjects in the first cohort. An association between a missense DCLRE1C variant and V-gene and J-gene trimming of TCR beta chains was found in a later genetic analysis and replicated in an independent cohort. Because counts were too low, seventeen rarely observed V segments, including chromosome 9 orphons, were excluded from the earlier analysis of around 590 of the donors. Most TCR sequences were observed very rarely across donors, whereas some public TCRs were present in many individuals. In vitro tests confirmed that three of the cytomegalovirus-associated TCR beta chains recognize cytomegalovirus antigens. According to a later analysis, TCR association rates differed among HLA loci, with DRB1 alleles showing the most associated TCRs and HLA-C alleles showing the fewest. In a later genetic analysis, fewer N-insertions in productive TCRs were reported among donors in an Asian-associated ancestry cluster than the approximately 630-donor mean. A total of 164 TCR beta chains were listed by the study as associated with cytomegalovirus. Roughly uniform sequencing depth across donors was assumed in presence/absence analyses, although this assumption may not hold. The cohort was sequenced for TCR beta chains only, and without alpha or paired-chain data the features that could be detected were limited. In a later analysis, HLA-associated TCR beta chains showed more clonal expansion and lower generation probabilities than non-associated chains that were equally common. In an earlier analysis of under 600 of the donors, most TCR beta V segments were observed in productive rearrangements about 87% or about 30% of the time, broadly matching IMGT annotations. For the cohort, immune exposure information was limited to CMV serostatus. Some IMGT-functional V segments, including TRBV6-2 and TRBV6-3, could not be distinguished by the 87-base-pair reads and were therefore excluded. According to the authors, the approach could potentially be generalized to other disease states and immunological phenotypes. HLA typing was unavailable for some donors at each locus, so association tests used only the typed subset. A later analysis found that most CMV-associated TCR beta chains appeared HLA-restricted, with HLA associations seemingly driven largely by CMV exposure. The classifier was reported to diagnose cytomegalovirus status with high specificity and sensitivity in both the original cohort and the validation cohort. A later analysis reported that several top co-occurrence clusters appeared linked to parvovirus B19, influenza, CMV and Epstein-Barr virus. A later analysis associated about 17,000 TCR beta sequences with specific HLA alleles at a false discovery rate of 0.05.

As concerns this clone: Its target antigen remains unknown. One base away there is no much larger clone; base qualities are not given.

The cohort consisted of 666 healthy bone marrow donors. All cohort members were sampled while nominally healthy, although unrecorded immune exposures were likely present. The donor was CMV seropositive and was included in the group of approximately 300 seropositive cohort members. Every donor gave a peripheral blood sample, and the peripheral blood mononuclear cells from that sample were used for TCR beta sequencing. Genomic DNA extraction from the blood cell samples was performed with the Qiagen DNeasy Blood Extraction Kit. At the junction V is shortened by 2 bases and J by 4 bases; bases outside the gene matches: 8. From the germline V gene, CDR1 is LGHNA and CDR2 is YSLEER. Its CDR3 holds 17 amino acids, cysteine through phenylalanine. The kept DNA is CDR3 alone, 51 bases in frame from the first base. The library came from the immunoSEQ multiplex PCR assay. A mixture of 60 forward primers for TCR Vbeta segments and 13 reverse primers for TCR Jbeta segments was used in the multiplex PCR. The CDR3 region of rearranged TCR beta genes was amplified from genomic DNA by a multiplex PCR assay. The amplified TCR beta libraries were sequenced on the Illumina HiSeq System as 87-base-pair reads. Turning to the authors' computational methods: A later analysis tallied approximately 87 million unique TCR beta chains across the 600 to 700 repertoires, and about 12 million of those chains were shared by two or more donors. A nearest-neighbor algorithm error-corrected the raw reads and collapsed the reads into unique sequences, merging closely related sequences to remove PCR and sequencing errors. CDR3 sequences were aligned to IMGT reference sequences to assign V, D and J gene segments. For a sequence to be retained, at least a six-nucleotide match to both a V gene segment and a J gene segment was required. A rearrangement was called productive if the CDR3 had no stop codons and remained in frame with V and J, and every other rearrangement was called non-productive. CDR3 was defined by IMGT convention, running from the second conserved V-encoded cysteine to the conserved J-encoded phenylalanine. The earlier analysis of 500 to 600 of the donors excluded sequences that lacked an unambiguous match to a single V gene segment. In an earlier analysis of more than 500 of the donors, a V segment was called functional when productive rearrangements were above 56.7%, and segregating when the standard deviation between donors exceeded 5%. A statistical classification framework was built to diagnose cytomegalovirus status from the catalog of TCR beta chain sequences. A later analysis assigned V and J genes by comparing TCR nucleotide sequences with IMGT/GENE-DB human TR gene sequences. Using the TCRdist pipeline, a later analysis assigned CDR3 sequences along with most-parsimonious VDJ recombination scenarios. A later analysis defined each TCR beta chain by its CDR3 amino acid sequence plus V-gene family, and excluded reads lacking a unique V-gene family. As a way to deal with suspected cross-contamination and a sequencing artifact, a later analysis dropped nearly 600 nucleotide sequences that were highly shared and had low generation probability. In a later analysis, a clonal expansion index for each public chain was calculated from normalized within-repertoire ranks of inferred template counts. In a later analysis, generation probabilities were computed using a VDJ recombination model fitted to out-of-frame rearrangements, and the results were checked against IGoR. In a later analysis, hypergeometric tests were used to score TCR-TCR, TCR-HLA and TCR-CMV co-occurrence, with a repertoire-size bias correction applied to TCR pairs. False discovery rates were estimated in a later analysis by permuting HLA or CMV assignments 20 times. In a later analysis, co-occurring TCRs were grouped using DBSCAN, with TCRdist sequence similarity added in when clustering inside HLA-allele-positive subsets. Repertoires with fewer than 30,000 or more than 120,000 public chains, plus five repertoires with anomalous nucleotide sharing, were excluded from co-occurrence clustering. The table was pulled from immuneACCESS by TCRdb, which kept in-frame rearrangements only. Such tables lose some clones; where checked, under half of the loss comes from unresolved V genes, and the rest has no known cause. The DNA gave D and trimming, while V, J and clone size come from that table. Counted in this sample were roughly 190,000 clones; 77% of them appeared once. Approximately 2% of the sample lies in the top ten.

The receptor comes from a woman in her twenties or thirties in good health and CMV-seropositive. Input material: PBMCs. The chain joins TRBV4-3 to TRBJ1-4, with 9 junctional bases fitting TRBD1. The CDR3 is CASSQIHTGGLNEKLFF. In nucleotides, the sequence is TGCGCCAGCAGCCAAATTCATACAGGGGGCCTTAATGAAAAACTGTTTTTT.